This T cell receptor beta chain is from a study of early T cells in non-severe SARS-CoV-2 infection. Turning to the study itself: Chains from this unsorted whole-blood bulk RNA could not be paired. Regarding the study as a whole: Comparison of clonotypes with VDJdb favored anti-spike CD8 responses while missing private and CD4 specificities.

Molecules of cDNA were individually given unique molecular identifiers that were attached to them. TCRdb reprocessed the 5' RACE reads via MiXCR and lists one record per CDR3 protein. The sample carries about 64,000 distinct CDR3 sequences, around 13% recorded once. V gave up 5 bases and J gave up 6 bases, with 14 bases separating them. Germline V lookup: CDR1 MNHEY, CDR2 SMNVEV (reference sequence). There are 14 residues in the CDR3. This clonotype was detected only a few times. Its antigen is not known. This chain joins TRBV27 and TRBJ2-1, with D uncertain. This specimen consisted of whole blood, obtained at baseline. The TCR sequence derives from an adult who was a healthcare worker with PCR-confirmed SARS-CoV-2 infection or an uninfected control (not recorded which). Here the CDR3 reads CASSGRPHFNEQFF. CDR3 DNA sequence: TGTGCCAGCAGTGGCCGCCCTCATTTCAATGAGCAGTTCTTC.